A selection of T cell receptor beta chains follows, all from one sample in a study of technical replicates of blood from a handful of donors. Assay: immunoSEQ multiplex PCR; the TCRdb copy retains only in-frame clones and omits some. Among tens of thousands of clones listed, more than 80% were seen once. Sequenced sample: PBMCs. Receptors were obtained from a human donor in good health. Some clones in this sample may be carry-over from other donors' samples. The CDR3 runs from the conserved cysteine through the conserved F or W. The D gene is left open where the match is weak. A row's size may be missing; if present it is once, few, many or a size class.

v_call	d_call	clone_size	j_call	cdr3_aa	cdr3_nt
TRBV15	.	.	TRBJ1-4	CATSAGANEKLFF	TGTGCCACCAGCGCGGGAGCTAATGAAAAACTGTTTTTT
TRBV11-3	.	.	TRBJ2-7	CASSSGRGYEQYF	TGTGCCAGCAGCTCCGGCAGGGGCTACGAGCAGTACTTC
TRBV6-1	TRBD2	.	TRBJ2-3	CASSVLAGDSPDTQYF	TGTGCCAGCAGTGTCCTAGCGGGGGATTCCCCAGATACGCAGTATTTT
TRBV11-2	TRBD2	few	TRBJ2-1	CASSFRTSGSLYNEQFF	TGTGCCAGCAGCTTCAGGACTAGCGGGAGCCTGTACAATGAGCAGTTCTTC
TRBV29-1	.	once	TRBJ1-3	CSVGEMSGNTIYF	TGCAGCGTTGGGGAGATGAGTGGAAACACCATATATTTT
TRBV11-2	TRBD1	.	TRBJ1-2	CASSPGQVKGYTF	TGTGCCAGCAGCCCCGGACAGGTTAAAGGCTACACCTTC
TRBV4-3	TRBD2	.	TRBJ2-1	CASSQEDGLAGDNEQFF	TGCGCCAGCAGCCAAGAGGACGGGCTAGCGGGGGACAATGAGCAGTTCTTC
TRBV5-8	TRBD1	.	TRBJ1-6	CASTPFRQGNSPLHF	TGTGCCAGCACCCCTTTTCGACAGGGGAATTCACCCCTCCACTTT
TRBV9	TRBD1	.	TRBJ1-6	CASSVEGDSSYNSPLHF	TGTGCCAGCAGCGTAGAGGGGGACAGCTCCTATAATTCACCCCTCCACTTT
TRBV7-9	.	.	TRBJ2-7	CASSLPEGGYEQYF	TGTGCCAGCAGCTTACCCGAGGGAGGCTACGAGCAGTACTTC
TRBV5-1	TRBD2	.	TRBJ2-3	CASSLARGVGDTQYF	TGCGCCAGCAGCTTGGCACGGGGGGTTGGCGATACGCAGTATTTT
TRBV29-1	.	.	TRBJ1-1	CSVGKAGTEAFF	TGCAGCGTTGGAAAGGCGGGCACTGAAGCTTTCTTT
TRBV7-9	TRBD2	.	TRBJ2-1	CASSPRGWWEGVGEQFF	TGTGCCAGCAGCCCCCGCGGTTGGTGGGAGGGCGTCGGTGAGCAGTTCTTC
TRBV7-9	TRBD2	once	TRBJ2-2	CASSLVSGGATGELFF	TGTGCCAGCAGCTTAGTTTCGGGAGGGGCCACCGGGGAGCTGTTTTTT
TRBV5-1	.	.	TRBJ1-2	CASSLGGRRNYGYTF	TGCGCCAGCAGCTTGGGCGGCCGGCGGAACTATGGCTACACCTTC
TRBV5-6	.	.	TRBJ1-2	CASSLRGNSLYGYTF	TGTGCCAGCAGCTTGAGGGGTAACAGTCTCTATGGCTACACCTTC
TRBV25-1	.	.	TRBJ1-5	CASPGRAGDQPQHF	TGTGCCAGCCCAGGGAGGGCCGGGGATCAGCCCCAGCATTTT
TRBV4-3	.	once	TRBJ1-2	CASSPLPTGNYGYTF	TGCGCCAGCAGCCCATTACCGACAGGAAACTATGGCTACACCTTC
TRBV7-6	.	.	TRBJ2-3	CASSLSSSGSTDTQYF	TGTGCCAGCAGCTTATCGTCCTCGGGGAGCACAGATACGCAGTATTTT
TRBV5-1	.	.	TRBJ1-4	CASSLGATAPGEKLFF	TGCGCCAGCAGCTTGGGTGCGACCGCCCCGGGAGAAAAACTGTTTTTT
TRBV4-1	.	.	TRBJ1-1	CASSQGYSMNTEAFF	TGCGCCAGCAGCCAAGGTTACAGCATGAACACTGAAGCTTTCTTT
TRBV27	.	.	TRBJ1-4	CASSLFRPDGTNEKLFF	TGTGCCAGCAGTTTATTTAGACCAGACGGGACTAATGAAAAACTGTTTTTT
TRBV4-3	TRBD2	.	TRBJ2-7	CASSQDLGLVVYEQYF	TGCGCCAGCAGCCAAGACCTTGGACTAGTAGTCTACGAGCAGTACTTC
TRBV6-5	TRBD2	.	TRBJ2-3	CASTTGGAQYF	TGTGCCAGCACCACGGGGGGTGCGCAGTATTTT
TRBV6-5	.	.	TRBJ1-3	CASRRTPISGNTIYF	TGTGCCAGCAGGCGGACACCGATCTCTGGAAACACCATATATTTT
TRBV4-1	.	.	TRBJ2-1	CASSQPDWNRESYNEQFF	TGCGCCAGCAGCCAACCAGATTGGAACAGGGAATCCTACAATGAGCAGTTCTTC
TRBV30	.	.	TRBJ2-2	CAWGGESTGELFF	TGTGCCTGGGGTGGAGAGAGCACCGGGGAGCTGTTTTTT
TRBV2	.	.	TRBJ2-5	CASSDRDIQETQYF	TGTGCCAGCAGTGACAGGGACATACAAGAGACCCAGTACTTC
TRBV29-1	.	.	TRBJ1-1	CSAGGLGAFF	TGCAGCGCCGGAGGCCTGGGGGCTTTCTTT
TRBV5-4	TRBD2	once	TRBJ2-1	CASTFHAGLAVNNEQFF	TGTGCCAGCACCTTTCACGCGGGACTAGCGGTTAACAATGAGCAGTTCTTC
TRBV6-5	TRBD1	once	TRBJ1-1	CASSQDRAGTEAFF	TGTGCCAGCAGTCAGGACAGGGCCGGCACTGAAGCTTTCTTT
TRBV4-1	.	.	TRBJ1-1	CASSLTGNPLSAFF	TGCGCCAGCAGCCTAACAGGTAACCCGCTGAGTGCTTTCTTT
TRBV7-9	TRBD1	.	TRBJ1-1	CASSFRQGLNTEAFF	TGTGCCAGCAGCTTCCGACAGGGGCTGAACACTGAAGCTTTCTTT
TRBV10-3	.	.	TRBJ1-1	CAISDPFGNTEAFF	TGTGCCATCAGTGATCCATTCGGGAACACTGAAGCTTTCTTT
TRBV6-5	TRBD2	.	TRBJ2-7	CASSLQLATDEQYF	TGTGCCAGCAGCCTTCAACTAGCGACCGATGAGCAGTACTTC
TRBV5-6	TRBD2	.	TRBJ2-5	CASSPRLAGGQETQYF	TGTGCCAGCAGCCCAAGACTAGCGGGAGGCCAAGAGACCCAGTACTTC
TRBV10-3	.	.	TRBJ1-2	CAISEQMGAYGYTF	TGTGCCATCAGTGAGCAAATGGGCGCCTATGGCTACACCTTC
TRBV7-3	TRBD2	.	TRBJ2-5	CASSLAGEISETQYF	TGTGCCAGCAGCTTAGCGGGAGAAATATCAGAGACCCAGTACTTC
TRBV13	TRBD1	.	TRBJ1-2	CASSLSPGQGGFGYGYTF	TGTGCCAGCAGCTTATCCCCGGGACAGGGAGGGTTTGGCTATGGCTACACCTTC
TRBV10-3	TRBD1	.	TRBJ1-6	CAISESTGQGTSPLHF	TGTGCCATCAGTGAGTCCACGGGACAGGGTACTTCACCCCTCCACTTT
TRBV7-9	.	.	TRBJ1-2	CASSPWTASNYGYTF	TGTGCCAGCAGCCCTTGGACAGCGAGTAACTATGGCTACACCTTC
TRBV4-3	TRBD2	.	TRBJ2-7	CASSQLSGSRSEQYF	TGCGCCAGCAGCCAATTGAGCGGGAGTAGATCCGAGCAGTACTTC
TRBV5-1	TRBD2	.	TRBJ2-3	CASSLTSGSGTQYF	TGCGCCAGCAGCTTGACTAGCGGGAGTGGTACGCAGTATTTT